The sequence of this T cell receptor (beta chain) was determined in a study of blood T cell repertoires in COVID-19. Only in-frame clones appear in the TCRdb table, and some are missing; sequencing was by immunoSEQ multiplex PCR. This repertoire shows about 62,000 clones, more than 75% found once; its top ten account for approximately 4%. Per germline, CDR1 MNHEY and CDR2 SVGAGI. This CDR3 comprises 13 residues. V was shortened by 4 bases and J by 8 bases, with 9 bases between the two germline ends. This chain uses TRBV6-5 with TRBJ1-6; possible D gene TRBD1, 5 bases. Sequences were obtained from peripheral blood. This receptor was identified in a human donor in a cohort sampled during active COVID-19. CDR3 residues: CASSLLQDSPLHF. CDR3 DNA sequence: TGTGCCAGCAGTTTATTACAGGATTCACCCCTCCACTTT.